This TCR beta chain is drawn from a study of identical twins (TCRdb year 2016). As for the study more broadly: The study deep-sequenced TCR alpha and beta repertoires from monozygotic twins, unrelated adults of various ages and cord blood to test whether fetal clonotypes persist. To rule out contamination, the twin experiments were replicated at different times with different library preparation protocols. What the research found in general, with its limitations: Zero-insertion analyses could be partly confounded by invariant T cells such as MAIT and iNKT, although diverse VJ usage argued against such confounding for most clonotypes. Excess twin sharing in beta out-of-frame sequences was weaker because fewer shared sequences lowered the signal-to-noise ratio. Abundant cord blood beta clonotypes had fewer insertions, young adult naive repertoires showed a similar but weaker trend, and memory repertoires showed no such trend. Conclusions relied on cross-sectional statistical analysis, since the same donors could not be followed over many years. In monozygotic twins, recombination models systematically underestimated out-of-frame TCR alpha sharing, but the models matched the sharing seen between unrelated individuals. Compared with coincidental sharing between unrelated individuals, an excess of low generation-probability sequences was observed among out-of-frame TCR alpha sequences shared between twins.

This clonotype occurred many times. Its antigen is unknown. Base qualities are not at hand, and no much larger clone is one base apart. The library was produced with 5' RACE. Sequenced using an Illumina HiSeq 2000. Template switching introduced a universal primer binding site; the final cDNA contained a unique molecular identifier, enabling accurate counting of TCR cDNA molecules. First-strand cDNA for TCR alpha and beta chains was synthesized from specific primers in the conserved constant-segment region. Each cDNA library was double barcoded, with a SMART-Mk sample barcode plus Illumina barcodes, to control for contamination. TruSeq adapter sequences, together with Illumina sample barcodes, were added in two successive PCR steps. The Illumina HiSeq platform was used with custom primers to sequence TCR alpha and beta cDNA libraries. As for how the authors treated the data: MiGEC was used to process raw reads and extract unique molecular identifiers, and MiXCR was used to find CDR3 positions. For each individual, recombination models were inferred using an EM algorithm with the repgenHMM and IGoR tools. The analysis of shared clonotypes was done with the tcR package in R, with sharing normalized by the product of cloneset sizes. Out-of-frame nonproductive sequences were analyzed to study raw recombination free of thymic and clonal selection effects. TCRdb applied fastp at Q25 and MiXCR to the public reads, then kept only in-frame beta chains. Rows matching on CDR3 protein sequence are summarized as one entry with the most common DNA and genes. For this entry, the V and J calls and clone size follow TCRdb and not the study's own pipeline. Within this sample are 200,000 to 250,000 distinct CDR3 sequences, with 6.5% of them counted one time only. Together, the top ten hold 14% to 15% of the sample.

Every donor was a healthy Caucasian. Three pairs of female monozygotic twins, all aged about 18 to 30 years, were included in the twin cohort. Positive isolation kits from Invitrogen were used to isolate the CD4+ and CD8+ T cell populations. These sequences were also reported in another study, on T cells expressing NK-cell markers. As the second study states: In sorted CD3+CD56+NKG2C+, CD3+CD56+NKG2C- and CD3+CD56-NKG2C+ T-cell subsets from eight or nine donors, TCR beta-chain repertoires were profiled. Of the eight sequenced donors, seven were found to be HCMV-seropositive and one was found to be HCMV-seronegative. In several experiments an anti-gammadeltaTCR antibody was added to restrict sorting to alphabetaTCR-expressing T cells. In roughly six donors, the dominant CD3+CD56+NKG2C+ clonotypes ranked among the top 10 CD8+ clonotypes, making up about 1.0-7.5% of CD8+ T cells. Those dominant clonotypes were again the most abundant among CD3+CD56-NKG2C+ cells in a few donors, at about 28.3-65%. Whether the expanded NKG2C-expressing T cell clones were specific for HCMV antigens was left unclear. The study sequenced eight donors, all healthy volunteers chosen at random: three men and five women. HCMV serostatus was determined by detecting HCMV-specific IgG in serum with a commercial ELISA kit. MIGEC handled demultiplexing of the reads and grouping by UMI, while MiTCR was used to assemble and quantify clonotypes. To remove erroneous sequences, TCR cDNA sequences were retained only when supported by two or more reads. The tcR package was used for downstream repertoire analysis, with clonotypes matched between fractions based on CDR3 nucleotide sequence plus V segment. VDJmatch was used to annotate antigen specificity against VDJdb, with one amino acid substitution allowed in CDR3.

Material for sequencing was CD8+ T cells sorted from blood. This TCR derives from a woman aged 18 to 35 in good health.

The DNA is TGTGCCAGCAGCTTAGGACTGGCCCCCGAGCAGTTCTTC. Protein translation: CASSLGLAPEQFF. The chain joins TRBV7-9 to TRBJ2-1; too little of a D gene remains to name it. The CDR3 sequence holds 13 residues, the cysteine and phenylalanine included. Just the 39-base CDR3 DNA is kept, in frame starting at base 1. Taken from the germline V gene (reference sequence), the CDR1 and CDR2 loops are SEHNR and FQNEAQ. V and J are truncated by 1 base and 10 bases respectively, leaving an intervening sequence of 11 bases.